This record concerns one T cell receptor beta chain sequence. Antigen specificity is unknown. This sample was included in a study of response to subunit inactivated influenza vaccine. General study findings and limits: Seasonal influenza vaccination, on each occasion, was suggested by the authors to recruit few new T cells.

One entry per CDR3 protein results from TCRdb running MiXCR on the RT-PCR reads. This sample has 500,000 to 600,000 distinct CDR3 sequences, with about 11% found just once. Trimming took off 0 bases at V and 12 bases at J, with 15 bases between the two ends. The germline CDR1 and CDR2 sequences are MNHEY and SVGEGT. The CDR3 consists of 14 residues. These records were also assigned to another study, of T cells expressing NK-cell markers. That work contributes: For TCR beta, cDNA was produced by 5'RACE template switching with UMIs.

This chain links TRBV6-2 or TRBV6-3 with TRBJ2-1; D is uncertain. The source of this sequence is a man in his fifties who received an inactivated influenza vaccine. The sample here was PBMCs from blood, taken on the day of vaccination. CDR3 loop: CASSYSIVGIGQFF. The CDR3 DNA is TGTGCCAGCAGTTACTCGATTGTTGGAATAGGGCAGTTCTTC.